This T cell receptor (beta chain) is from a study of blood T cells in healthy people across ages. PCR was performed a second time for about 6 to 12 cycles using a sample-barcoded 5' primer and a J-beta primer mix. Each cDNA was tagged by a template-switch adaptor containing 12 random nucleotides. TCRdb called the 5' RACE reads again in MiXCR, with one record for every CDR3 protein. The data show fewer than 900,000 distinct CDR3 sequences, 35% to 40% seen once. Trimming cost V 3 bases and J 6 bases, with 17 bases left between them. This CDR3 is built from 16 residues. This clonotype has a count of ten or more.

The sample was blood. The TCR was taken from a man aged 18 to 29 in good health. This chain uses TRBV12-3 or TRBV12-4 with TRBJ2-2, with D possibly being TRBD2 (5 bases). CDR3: CASSFGPSGYSGELFF. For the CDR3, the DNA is TGTGCCAGCAGTTTTGGTCCCTCGGGGTATTCCGGGGAGCTGTTTTTT.